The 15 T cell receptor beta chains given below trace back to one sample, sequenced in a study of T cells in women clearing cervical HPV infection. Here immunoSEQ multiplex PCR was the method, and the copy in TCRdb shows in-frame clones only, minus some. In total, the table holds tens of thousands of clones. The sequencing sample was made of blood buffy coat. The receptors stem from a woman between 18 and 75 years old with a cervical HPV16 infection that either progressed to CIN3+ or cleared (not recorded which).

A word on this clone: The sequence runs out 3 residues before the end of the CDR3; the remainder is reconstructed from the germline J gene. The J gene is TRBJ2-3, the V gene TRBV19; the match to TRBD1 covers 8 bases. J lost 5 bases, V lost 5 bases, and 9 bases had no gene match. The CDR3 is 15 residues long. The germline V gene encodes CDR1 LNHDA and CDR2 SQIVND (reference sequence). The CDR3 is CASSADRGFIDTQYF. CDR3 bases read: TGTGCCAGTAGTGCCGACAGGGGTTTTATAGATACG.

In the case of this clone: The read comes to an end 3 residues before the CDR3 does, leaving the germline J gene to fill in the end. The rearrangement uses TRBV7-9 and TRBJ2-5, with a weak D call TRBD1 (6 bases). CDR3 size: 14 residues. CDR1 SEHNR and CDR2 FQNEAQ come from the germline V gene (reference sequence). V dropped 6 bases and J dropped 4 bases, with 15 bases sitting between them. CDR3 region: CASSLQGFGETQYF. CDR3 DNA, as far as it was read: TGTGCCAGCAGTTTGCAGGGGTTTGGAGAGACC.

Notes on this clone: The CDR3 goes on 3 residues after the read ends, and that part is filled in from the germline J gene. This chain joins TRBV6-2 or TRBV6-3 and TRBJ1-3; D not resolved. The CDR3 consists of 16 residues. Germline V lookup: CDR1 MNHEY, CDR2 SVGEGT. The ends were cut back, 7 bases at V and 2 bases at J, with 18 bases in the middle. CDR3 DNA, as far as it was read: TGTGCCAGCACCCACTTCGCTGCGAGCCCTGGAAACACC. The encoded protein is CASTHFAASPGNT. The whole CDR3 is CASTHFAASPGNTIYF.

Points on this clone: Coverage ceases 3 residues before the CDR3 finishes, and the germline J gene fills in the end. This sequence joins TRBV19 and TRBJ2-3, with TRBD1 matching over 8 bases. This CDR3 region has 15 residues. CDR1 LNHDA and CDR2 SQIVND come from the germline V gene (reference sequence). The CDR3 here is CASRRGQERQETQYF. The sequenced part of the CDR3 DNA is TGTGCCAGTAGAAGGGGACAGGAGCGACAAGAGACG.

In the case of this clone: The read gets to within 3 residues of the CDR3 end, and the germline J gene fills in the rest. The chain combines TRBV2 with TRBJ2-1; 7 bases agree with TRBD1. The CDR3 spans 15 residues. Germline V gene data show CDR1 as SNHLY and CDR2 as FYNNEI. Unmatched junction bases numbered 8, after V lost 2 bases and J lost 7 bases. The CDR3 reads CASSEFGDRGNEQFF. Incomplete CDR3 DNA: TGTGCCAGCAGTGAATTCGGGGACAGAGGGAATGAG. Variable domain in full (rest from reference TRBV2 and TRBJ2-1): EPEVTQTPSHQVTQMGQEVILRCVPISNHLYFYWYRQILGQKVEFLVSFYNNEISEKSEIFDDQFSVERPDGSNFTLKIRSTKLEDSAMYFCASSEFGDRGNEQFFGPGTRLTVL.

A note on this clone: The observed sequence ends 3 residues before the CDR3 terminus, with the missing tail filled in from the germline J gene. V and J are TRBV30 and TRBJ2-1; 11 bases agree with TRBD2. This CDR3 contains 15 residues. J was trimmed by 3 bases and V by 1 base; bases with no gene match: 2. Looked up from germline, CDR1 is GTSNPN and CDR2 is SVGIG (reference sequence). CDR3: CAWSGGLADYNEQFF. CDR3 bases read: TGTGCCTGGAGTGGGGGACTAGCGGACTACAATGAG.

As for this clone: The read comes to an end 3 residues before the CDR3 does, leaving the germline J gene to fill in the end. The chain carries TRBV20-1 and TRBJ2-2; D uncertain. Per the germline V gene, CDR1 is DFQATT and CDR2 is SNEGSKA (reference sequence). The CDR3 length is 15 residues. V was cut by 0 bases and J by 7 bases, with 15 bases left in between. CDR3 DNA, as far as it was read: TGCAGTGCTAGAGAAGATGGCACTAATCACGGGGAG. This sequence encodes CSAREDGTNHGE. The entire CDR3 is CSAREDGTNHGELFF.

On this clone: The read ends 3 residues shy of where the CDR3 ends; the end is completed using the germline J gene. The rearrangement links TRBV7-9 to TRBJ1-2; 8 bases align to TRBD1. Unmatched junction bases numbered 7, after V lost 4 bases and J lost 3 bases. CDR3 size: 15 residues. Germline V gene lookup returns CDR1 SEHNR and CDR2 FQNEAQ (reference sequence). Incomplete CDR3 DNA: TGTGCCAGCAGCTCCGCCGGACAGGGCGACTATGGC. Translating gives CASSSAGQGDYG. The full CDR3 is CASSSAGQGDYGYTF.

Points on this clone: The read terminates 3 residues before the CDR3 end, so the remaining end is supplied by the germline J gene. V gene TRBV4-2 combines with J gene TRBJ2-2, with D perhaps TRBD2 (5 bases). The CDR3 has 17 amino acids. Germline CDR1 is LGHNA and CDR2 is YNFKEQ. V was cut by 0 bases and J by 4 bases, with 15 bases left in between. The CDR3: CASSQETPLDLTGELFF. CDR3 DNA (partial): TGTGCCAGCAGCCAAGAAACCCCACTAGACCTCACCGGGGAG.

The covered CDR3 bases are TGTGCCAGCAGTGGGGCTATCCTCTTTAACACCGGGGAG. It is translated as CASSGAILFNTGE. The full CDR3 protein is CASSGAILFNTGELFF. J is TRBJ2-2 and V is TRBV6-1; no definite D call. The read gets to within 3 residues of the CDR3 end, and the germline J gene fills in the rest. The CDR3 totals 16 residues. V was trimmed by 4 bases and J by 2 bases, leaving 14 bases between them. The germline V gene encodes CDR1 MNHNS and CDR2 SASEGT.

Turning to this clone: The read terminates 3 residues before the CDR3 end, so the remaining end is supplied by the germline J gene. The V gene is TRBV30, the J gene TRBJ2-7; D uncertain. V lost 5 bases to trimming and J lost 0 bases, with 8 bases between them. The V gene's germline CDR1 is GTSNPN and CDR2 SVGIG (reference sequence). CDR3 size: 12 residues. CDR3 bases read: TGTGCCTGGCGACACAGCTCCTACGAG. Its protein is CAWRHSSYE. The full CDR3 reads CAWRHSSYEQYF.

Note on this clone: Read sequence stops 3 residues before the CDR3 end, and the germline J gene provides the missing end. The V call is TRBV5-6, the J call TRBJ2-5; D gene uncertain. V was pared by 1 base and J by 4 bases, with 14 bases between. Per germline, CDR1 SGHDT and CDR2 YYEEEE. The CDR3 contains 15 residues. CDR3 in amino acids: CASSLRAMLRETQYF. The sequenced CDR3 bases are TGTGCCAGCAGCTTGCGAGCTATGCTTAGAGAGACC.

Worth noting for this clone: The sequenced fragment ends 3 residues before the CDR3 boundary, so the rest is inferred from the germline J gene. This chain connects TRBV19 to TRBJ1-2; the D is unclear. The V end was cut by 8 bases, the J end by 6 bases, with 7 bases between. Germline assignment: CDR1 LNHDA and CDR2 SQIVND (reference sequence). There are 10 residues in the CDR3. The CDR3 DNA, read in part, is TGTGCCAGTGGCATCAATGGC. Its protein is CASGING. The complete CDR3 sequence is CASGINGYTF.

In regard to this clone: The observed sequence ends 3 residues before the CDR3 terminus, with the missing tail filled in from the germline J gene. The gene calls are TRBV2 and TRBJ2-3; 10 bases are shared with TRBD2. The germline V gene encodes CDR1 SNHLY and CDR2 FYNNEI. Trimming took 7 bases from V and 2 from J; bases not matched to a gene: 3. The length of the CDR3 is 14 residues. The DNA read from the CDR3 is TGTGCCAGCAAACTAGCGGGGTTCACAGATACG. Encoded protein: CASKLAGFTDT. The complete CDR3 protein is CASKLAGFTDTQYF. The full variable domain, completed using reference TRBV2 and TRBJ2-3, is EPEVTQTPSHQVTQMGQEVILRCVPISNHLYFYWYRQILGQKVEFLVSFYNNEISEKSEIFDDQFSVERPDGSNFTLKIRSTKLEDSAMYFCASKLAGFTDTQYFGPGTRLTVL.

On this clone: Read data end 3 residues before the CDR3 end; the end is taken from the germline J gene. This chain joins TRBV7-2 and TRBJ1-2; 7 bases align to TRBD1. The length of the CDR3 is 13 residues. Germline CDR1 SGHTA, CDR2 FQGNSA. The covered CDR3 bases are TGTGCCAGCAGCAACCTCAGGGGGGACGGC. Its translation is CASSNLRGDG. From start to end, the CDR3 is CASSNLRGDGYTF. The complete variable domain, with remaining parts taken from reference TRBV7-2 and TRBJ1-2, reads GAGVSQSPSNKVTEKGKDVELRCDPISGHTALYWYRQSLGQGLEFLIYFQGNSAPDKSGLPSDRFSAERTGGSVSTLTIQRTQQEDSAVYLCASSNLRGDGYTFGSGTRLTVV.